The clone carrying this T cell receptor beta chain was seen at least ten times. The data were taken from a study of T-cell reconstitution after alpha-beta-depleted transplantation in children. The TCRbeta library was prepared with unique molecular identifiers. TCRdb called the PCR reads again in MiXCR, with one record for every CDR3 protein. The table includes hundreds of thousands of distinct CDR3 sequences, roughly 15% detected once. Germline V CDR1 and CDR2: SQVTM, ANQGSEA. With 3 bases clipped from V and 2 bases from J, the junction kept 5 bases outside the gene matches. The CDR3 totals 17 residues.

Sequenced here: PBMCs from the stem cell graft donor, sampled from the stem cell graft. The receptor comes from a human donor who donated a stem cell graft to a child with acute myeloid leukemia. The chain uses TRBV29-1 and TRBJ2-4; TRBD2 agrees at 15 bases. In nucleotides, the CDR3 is TGCAGCGTTGACTTGGGACTAGCGGGGGGAACCAAAAACATTCAGTACTTC. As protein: CSVDLGLAGGTKNIQYF.